The clone carrying this T cell receptor beta chain was recorded at least ten times. This specimen belongs to a study of tumor-infiltrating lymphocytes in oesophageal squamous cell carcinoma. TCRdb reprocessed the PCR reads with MiXCR, giving one entry per CDR3 protein. The data hold roughly 14,000 distinct CDR3 sequences, with around 47% observed a single time. Sequencing was carried out using blood. This receptor was obtained from a male donor with esophageal squamous cell carcinoma.

CDR3 amino acids: CATSPRPQGPVVFNYEQYF. The CDR3 nucleotides are TGTGCCACCAGTCCTCGGCCCCAGGGGCCCGTAGTCTTCAACTACGAGCAGTACTTC. The chain is built from TRBV24-1 and TRBJ2-7; D is perhaps TRBD1 (6 bases). This CDR3 has 19 residues. V was shortened by 6 bases and J by 3 bases, with 29 bases between the two germline ends. CDR1 and CDR2 (germline): KGHDR, SFDVKD.